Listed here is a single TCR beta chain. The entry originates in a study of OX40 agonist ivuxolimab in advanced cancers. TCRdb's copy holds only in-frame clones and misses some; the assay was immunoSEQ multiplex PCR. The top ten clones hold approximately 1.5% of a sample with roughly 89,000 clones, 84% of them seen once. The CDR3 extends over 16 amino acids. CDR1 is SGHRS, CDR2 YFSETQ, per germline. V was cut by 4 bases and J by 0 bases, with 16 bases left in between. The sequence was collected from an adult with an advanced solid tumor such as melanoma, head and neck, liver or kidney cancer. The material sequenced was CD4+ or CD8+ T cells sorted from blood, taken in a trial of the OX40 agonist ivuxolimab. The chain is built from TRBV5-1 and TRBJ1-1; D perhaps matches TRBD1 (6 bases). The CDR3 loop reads CASSPQGMNMNTEAFF. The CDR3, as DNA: TGCGCCAGCAGCCCCCAGGGGATGAACATGAACACTGAAGCTTTCTTT.